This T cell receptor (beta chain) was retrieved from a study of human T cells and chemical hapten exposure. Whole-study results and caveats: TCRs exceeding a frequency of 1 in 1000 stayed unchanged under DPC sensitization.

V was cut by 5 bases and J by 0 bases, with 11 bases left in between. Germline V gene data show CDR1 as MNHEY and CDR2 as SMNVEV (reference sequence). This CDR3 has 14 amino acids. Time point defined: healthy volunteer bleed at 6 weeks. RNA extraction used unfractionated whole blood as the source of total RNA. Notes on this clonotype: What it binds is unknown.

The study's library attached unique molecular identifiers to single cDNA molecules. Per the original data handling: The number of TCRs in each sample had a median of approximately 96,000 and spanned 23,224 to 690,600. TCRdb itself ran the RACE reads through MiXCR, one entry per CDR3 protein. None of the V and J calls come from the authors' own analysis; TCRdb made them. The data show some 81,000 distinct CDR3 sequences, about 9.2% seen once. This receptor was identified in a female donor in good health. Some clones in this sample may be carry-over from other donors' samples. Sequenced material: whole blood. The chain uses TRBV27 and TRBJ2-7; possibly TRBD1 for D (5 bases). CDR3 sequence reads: CASSLDSLSYEQYF. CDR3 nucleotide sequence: TGTGCCAGCAGTCTAGACAGTCTCTCCTACGAGCAGTACTTC.